This entry lists 30 T cell receptor beta chains sequenced from one sample in a study of blood T cell repertoires in COVID-19. Clones were sequenced by immunoSEQ multiplex PCR, and TCRdb holds only the in-frame ones, with some missing. The data hold around 100,000 clones, with around four fifths observed a single time. Material for sequencing was peripheral blood. These receptors all stem from a human donor in a cohort sampled during active COVID-19.

This clone was detected once. The chain links TRBV3-1 (or the pseudogene TRBV3-2) to TRBJ2-3, with a possible D match to TRBD2 (6 bases). The CDR3 spans 18 residues. CDR1 LGHDT and CDR2 YNNKEL come from the germline V gene (reference sequence). V lost 2 bases and J 3 bases, leaving 21 bases between the germline ends. The CDR3 here is CASSQSDKREDPTDTQYF. The DNA for the CDR3 is TGTGCCAGCAGCCAATCGGATAAAAGGGAGGACCCAACAGATACGCAGTATTTT.

The chain recombines TRBV5-8 with TRBJ1-1; possible D gene TRBD1, 5 bases. Deletions cut 8 bases from V and 2 bases from J, with 22 bases between. The CDR3 spans 16 residues. Germline CDR1 SGHTS, CDR2 YDEGEE. The CDR3 bases are TGTGCCAGTCCCCGGGGGATGAGATATTTTAACACTGAAGCTTTCTTT. Protein product: CASPRGMRYFNTEAFF.

In DNA form, the CDR3 reads TGTGCCAGCTCACAGGGGACAGGCGGCCTCCAGCCCCAGCATTTT. It translates to CASSQGTGGLQPQHF. V gene TRBV18 combines with J gene TRBJ1-5; 8 bases are a match to TRBD1. The junction had 9 bases not matched to a gene; V was cut back by 4 bases and J by 7 bases. Germline lookup yields CDR1 KGHSH and CDR2 LQKENI. The CDR3 totals 15 residues.

This chain joins TRBV5-1 and TRBJ2-2; D is perhaps TRBD2 (6 bases). Trimming removed 1 base at V and 0 bases at J, with 10 bases between. Germline V gene sequence: CDR1 SGHRS, CDR2 YFSETQ. The CDR3 is 16 residues long. CDR3 loop: CASSLSPGANTGELFF. The DNA for the CDR3 is TGCGCCAGCAGCTTGTCTCCGGGGGCGAACACCGGGGAGCTGTTTTTT.

CDR3 coding DNA: TGTGCCAGCAGTTCTCGCCGGGACTGGAGCTCCTACGAGCAGTACTTC. It yields the protein CASSSRRDWSSYEQYF. J is TRBJ2-7 and V is TRBV28, with D possibly TRBD2 on 6 matching bases. V was shortened by 4 bases and J by 0 bases, with 16 bases between the two germline ends. Germline lookup yields CDR1 MDHEN and CDR2 SYDVKM. The CDR3 is 16 residues long.

In its sample, this clone was seen a few times. The rearrangement links TRBV7-2 to TRBJ1-2; 7 bases agree with TRBD1. CDR1 is SGHTA and CDR2 is FQGNSA in the germline V gene. CDR3 length: 16 amino acids. J gave up 7 bases and V 4 bases, and 15 bases lay outside the gene matches. The CDR3 bases are TGTGCCAGCAGCTATAGGGGGCGGACTCGTTGGAGTGGCTACACCTTC. It codes for CASSYRGRTRWSGYTF. Supplemented by reference TRBV7-2 and TRBJ1-2, the full variable domain reads GAGVSQSPSNKVTEKGKDVELRCDPISGHTALYWYRQSLGQGLEFLIYFQGNSAPDKSGLPSDRFSAERTGGSVSTLTIQRTQQEDSAVYLCASSYRGRTRWSGYTFGSGTRLTVV.

This chain uses TRBV11-2 with TRBJ1-2; D is possibly TRBD1 (5 bases). Trimming pared 4 bases from V and 3 bases from J, leaving 18 bases between. CDR1 is SGHAT, CDR2 FQNNGV, per germline. The CDR3 is made up of 16 amino acids. The CDR3 region has the DNA TGTGCCAGCAGCTCGATTCGACACGACAGCGACTATGGCTACACCTTC. This gives the protein CASSSIRHDSDYGYTF.

V gene TRBV5-4 combines with J gene TRBJ2-7; 9 nucleotides match TRBD1. The trim removed 4 bases at V and 2 bases at J, leaving 16 bases unmatched. The length of the CDR3 is 18 residues. In germline, CDR1 is SGHNT, CDR2 YYREEE (reference sequence). The CDR3 here is CASSRLGTGSSGAYEQYF. CDR3 bases: TGTGCCAGCAGCCGTTTGGGGACAGGGTCGTCCGGGGCCTACGAGCAGTACTTC.

For the CDR3, the DNA is TGTGCCAGCTCACCAAGTAGCACAGGGGGTTATAGCAATCAGCCCCAGCATTTT. Its translation is CASSPSSTGGYSNQPQHF. V and J are TRBV18 and TRBJ1-5; 8 positions match TRBD1. The germline CDR1 and CDR2 sequences are KGHSH and LQKENI. There are 18 residues in the CDR3. V gave up 2 bases and J gave up 0 bases; unmatched junction bases: 9. Based on the CDR3 plus reference TRBV18 and TRBJ1-5, the full variable domain is NAGVMQNPRHLVRRRGQEARLRCSPMKGHSHVYWYRQLPEEGLKFMVYLQKENIIDESGMPKERFSAEFPKEGPSILRIQQVVRGDSAAYFCASSPSSTGGYSNQPQHFGDGTRLSIL.

This clone was detected a few times. The rearrangement uses TRBV6-5 and TRBJ1-6; the D is unclear. There are 13 residues in the CDR3. In germline, CDR1 is MNHEY, CDR2 SVGAGI. V shed 5 bases and J shed 6 bases, with 8 bases lying between them. The CDR3 DNA sequence: TGTGCCAGCAGTAGGACTCGTAATTCACCCCTCCACTTT. Amino acids: CASSRTRNSPLHF.

The J gene is TRBJ1-2, the V gene TRBV2, with TRBD1 identical over 7 bases. Trimming cost V 2 bases and J 8 bases; bases outside gene matches: 5. From germline, CDR1 is SNHLY and CDR2 FYNNEI. The CDR3 consists of 13 residues. This chain's CDR3 is CASSEFRGDGYTF. CDR3 bases: TGTGCCAGCAGTGAATTCAGGGGGGACGGCTACACCTTC.

This clone was counted between two and nine times. The rearrangement joins TRBV4-1 to TRBJ2-1, with a weak D call TRBD2 (6 bases). V shed 4 bases and J shed 0 bases, with 13 bases lying between them. This CDR3 comprises 16 residues. From germline, CDR1 is MGHRA and CDR2 YSYEKL. The CDR3 spells CASSRGRGSSYNEQFF. In DNA, the CDR3 is TGCGCCAGCAGCCGGGGTCGGGGGAGCTCCTACAATGAGCAGTTCTTC.

This clone was seen a few times. V and J are TRBV6-2 or TRBV6-3 and TRBJ1-1, with D tentatively TRBD1 (6 bases). V lost 0 bases and J 4 bases, leaving 15 bases between the germline ends. This CDR3 comprises 16 residues. Per the germline V gene, CDR1 is MNHEY and CDR2 is SVGEGT. This CDR3 is CASSYSRGMSSTEAFF. CDR3 in DNA: TGTGCCAGCAGTTACTCAAGGGGGATGAGTAGCACTGAAGCTTTCTTT.

This chain joins TRBV15 and TRBJ2-5; 9 bases are a match to TRBD1. This CDR3 region has 16 residues. The ends lost 0 bases at V and 1 base at J; junction bases unmatched: 3. Germline-derived CDR1 and CDR2 are LNHNV and YYDKDF (reference sequence). CDR3 DNA sequence: TGTGCCACCAGCAGAGACCGGGACAGGGTCCAAGAGACCCAGTACTTC. It yields the protein CATSRDRDRVQETQYF.

V and J are TRBV18 and TRBJ2-7; 10 nucleotides match TRBD1. Germline trimming cut 2 bases from V and 1 base from J; bases unmatched to any gene: 8. CDR1 and CDR2 from the germline V gene are KGHSH and LQKENI. The CDR3 runs to 17 residues. The CDR3 reads CASSPLGQGIPSYEQYF. In DNA form, the CDR3 reads TGTGCCAGCTCACCATTGGGACAGGGGATCCCTTCCTACGAGCAGTACTTC.

The V and J genes are TRBV7-2 and TRBJ1-6, with D perhaps matching TRBD1 (6 bases). V lost 4 bases and J 7 bases, leaving 11 bases between the germline ends. The CDR3 has 14 residues. Germline V gene sequence: CDR1 SGHTA, CDR2 FQGNSA. CDR3 loop: CASSSGVSNSPLHF. The DNA of the CDR3 is TGTGCCAGCAGCTCAGGGGTTTCGAATTCACCCCTCCACTTT.

This clone was seen once. The chain joins TRBV7-2 to TRBJ1-2; a possible D gene is TRBD1 (6 bases). The CDR3 is 17 residues long. The germline V gene has CDR1 SGHTA and CDR2 FQGNSA. Between the trimmed V and J ends, which lost 1 base and 4 bases, there was a span of 19 bases. CDR3 sequence reads: CASSLVAGTNLGYGYTF. The CDR3 bases are TGTGCCAGCAGCTTAGTGGCCGGGACAAATTTGGGCTATGGCTACACCTTC.

The CDR3 nucleotides are TGTGCCAGCAGCCAAGATCCCTACTACCAAGGACTAGATACCGGGGAGCTGTTTTTT. This sequence encodes CASSQDPYYQGLDTGELFF. The J gene is TRBJ2-2, the V gene TRBV3-1 (or the pseudogene TRBV3-2), with 7 bases matching TRBD2. The CDR3 totals 19 residues. With V trimmed by 0 bases and J by 5 bases, 15 bases remained unmatched. Per the germline V gene, CDR1 is LGHDT and CDR2 is YNNKEL (reference sequence).

The chain recombines TRBV7-2 with TRBJ1-3; no clear D. V dropped 5 bases and J dropped 0 bases, with 8 bases sitting between them. Germline assignment: CDR1 SGHTA and CDR2 FQGNSA. This CDR3 is 14 amino acids long. This chain's CDR3 is CASSQALSGNTIYF. The CDR3 DNA sequence: TGTGCCAGCAGCCAAGCCCTCTCTGGAAACACCATATATTTT.

This chain uses TRBV14 with TRBJ2-1; 7 bases fit TRBD1. The V and J ends lost 1 base and 16 bases, in that order; junction bases with no gene match: 4. Germline V gives CDR1 SGHDN, CDR2 FVKESK. This CDR3 is built from 11 residues. The CDR3 DNA reads as TGTGCCAGCAGCCAAGTTGGACAGGCCTTCTTC. The encoded protein is CASSQVGQAFF.

The J gene is TRBJ2-3, the V gene TRBV6-4; 7 bases are a match to TRBD1. Germline CDR1 and CDR2: MRHNA and SNTAGT. This CDR3 comprises 14 residues. J lost 4 bases, V lost 5 bases, and 6 bases had no gene match. The CDR3 coding sequence is TGTGCCAGCAGTCACAGGGGATTACCAGATACGCAGTATTTT. Encoded protein: CASSHRGLPDTQYF.

This chain uses TRBV19 with TRBJ1-2, with D perhaps TRBD1 (5 bases). Trimming stripped 7 bases from V and 8 bases from J, with 11 bases between. In germline, CDR1 is LNHDA, CDR2 SQIVND (reference sequence). The CDR3 has 11 residues. CDR3 sequence (DNA): TGTGCCAGTATCAGCGGGGGAGGCTACACCTTC. Amino acid sequence: CASISGGGYTF.

The chain employs TRBV5-8 and TRBJ1-1, with D perhaps matching TRBD1 (6 bases). Between the trimmed V and J ends, which lost 4 bases and 7 bases, there was a span of 17 bases. The CDR3 has 14 residues. Germline V lookup: CDR1 SGHTS, CDR2 YDEGEE. CDR3 nucleotides: TGTGCCAGCAGCCCGGAACAGGGAAGGGATGAAGCTTTCTTT. Protein sequence: CASSPEQGRDEAFF.

The V and J genes are TRBV6-5 and TRBJ2-7, with 9 bases fitting TRBD1. After removal of 7 bases from V and 6 bases from J, the junction contained 10 bases not matched to a gene. CDR1 MNHEY and CDR2 SVGAGI come from the germline V gene. There are 14 residues in the CDR3. The CDR3 coding sequence is TGTGCCAGCACCCTTGGGGACAGGGCGTTCGAGCAGTACTTC. Protein: CASTLGDRAFEQYF.

This chain links TRBV7-9 with TRBJ1-6, with 8 bases aligning to TRBD1. With V trimmed by 6 bases and J by 10 bases, 11 bases remained unmatched. This CDR3 spans 15 amino acids. Germline V gives CDR1 SEHNR, CDR2 FQNEAQ (reference sequence). DNA for the CDR3: TGTGCCAGCAGGGGGGCAGGGACAGGAAACTCACCCCTCCACTTT. Translated: CASRGAGTGNSPLHF. Filled out from reference TRBV7-9 and TRBJ1-6, the complete variable domain reads DTGVSQNPRHKITKRGQNVTFRCDPISEHNRLYWYRQTLGQGPEFLTYFQNEAQLEKSRLLSDRFSAERPKGSFSTLEIQRTEQGDSAMYLCASRGAGTGNSPLHFGNGTRLTVT.

The chain combines TRBV28 with TRBJ1-1; no clear D gene. Germline assignment: CDR1 MDHEN and CDR2 SYDVKM. Between the trimmed V and J ends, which lost 3 bases and 4 bases, there was a span of 12 bases. This CDR3 contains 14 residues. The DNA of the CDR3 is TGTGCCAGCAGTTTGACGTCCCCGGGCACTGAAGCTTTCTTT. It translates to CASSLTSPGTEAFF.

The V gene is TRBV28, the J gene TRBJ1-5; 9 positions agree with TRBD1. The CDR3 is 15 residues long. J was trimmed by 2 bases and V by 5 bases; bases with no gene match: 4. Germline CDR1 reads MDHEN; CDR2 reads SYDVKM. The CDR3 spells CASSTGGSGNQPQHF. CDR3 coding DNA: TGTGCCAGCAGTACAGGGGGCTCGGGCAATCAGCCCCAGCATTTT.

The chain combines TRBV2 with TRBJ1-5, with D tentatively TRBD1 (6 bases). The V end lost 7 bases, the J end lost 7 bases, and 14 bases lay between the germline ends. The CDR3 extends over 13 amino acids. Germline values: CDR1 SNHLY, CDR2 FYNNEI. CDR3 loop: CASTRLGGQPQHF. The CDR3 DNA reads TGTGCCAGCACCCGCTTAGGGGGACAGCCCCAGCATTTT.

The sample holds a few counts of this clone. The rearrangement joins TRBV4-3 to TRBJ1-5; 7 bases map to TRBD1. CDR3 length: 15 residues. Germline lookup yields CDR1 LGHNA and CDR2 YSLEER. The V segment lost 3 bases and the J segment 3 bases; nucleotides outside the gene matches: 5. The CDR3: CASSQGQLPNQPQHF. CDR3 nucleotide sequence: TGCGCCAGCAGCCAGGGACAGCTCCCCAATCAGCCCCAGCATTTT.

This clone was seen ten or more times. The chain uses TRBV9 and TRBJ2-2; 7 bases line up with TRBD1. The CDR3 contains 14 residues. Looked up from germline, CDR1 is SGDLS and CDR2 is YYNGEE. Trimming removed 0 bases from V and 10 bases from J; junction bases left unmatched: 6. CDR3 region: CASSVADRTQELFF. CDR3 DNA sequence: TGTGCCAGCAGCGTAGCGGACAGGACCCAGGAGCTGTTTTTT.